One and the same sample provided the 11 T cell receptor beta chains below, sequenced in a study of technical replicates of blood from a handful of donors. Only in-frame clones appear in the TCRdb table, and some are missing; sequencing was by immunoSEQ multiplex PCR. The table has about 80,000 clones, roughly 90% seen once. The sequencing input was T cells isolated from PBMCs. These receptors all stem from a human donor in good health.

The rearrangement uses TRBV29-1 and TRBJ2-7; 8 positions match TRBD1. Looked up from germline, CDR1 is SQVTM and CDR2 is ANQGSEA. This CDR3 has 12 residues. V lost 6 bases and J lost 7; bases outside the gene matches: 8. The CDR3 sequence is CSVYDRGEEQYF. The CDR3 DNA sequence: TGCAGCGTGTATGACAGGGGTGAGGAGCAGTACTTC.

The J gene is TRBJ2-7, the V gene TRBV4-2, with 10 bases lining up with TRBD2. The CDR3 is 15 residues long. From germline, CDR1 is LGHNA and CDR2 YNFKEQ. V gave up 2 bases and J gave up 3 bases; unmatched junction bases: 4. Here the CDR3 reads CASSQTASGSYEQYF. The DNA of the CDR3 is TGTGCCAGCAGCCAAACGGCTAGCGGGAGCTACGAGCAGTACTTC.

The chain recombines TRBV5-4 with TRBJ1-2; TRBD1 aligns across 9 bases. V dropped 4 bases and J dropped 4; count of bases not matched to a gene: 8. Germline V gene sequence: CDR1 SGHNT, CDR2 YYREEE (reference sequence). The CDR3 extends over 15 amino acids. The CDR3 coding sequence is TGTGCCAGCAGCCTGGGGGACAGGGTGAGCTATGGCTACACCTTC. Translation: CASSLGDRVSYGYTF. The full variable domain, in which reference TRBV5-4 and TRBJ1-2 provide the parts outside the CDR3, is ETGVTQSPTHLIKTRGQQVTLRCSSQSGHNTVSWYQQALGQGPQFIFQYYREEENGRGNFPPRFSGLQFPNYSSELNVNALELDDSALYLCASSLGDRVSYGYTFGSGTRLTVV.

The rearrangement uses TRBV10-3 and TRBJ1-2; the D is unclear. This CDR3 contains 17 residues. CDR1 is ENHRY, CDR2 SYGVKD, per germline. The V and J ends lost 2 bases and 7 bases respectively, with 23 bases between them. The CDR3 protein is CAISEPNRGGVAIGYTF. In nucleotides, the CDR3 is TGTGCCATCAGTGAGCCCAATCGGGGAGGTGTGGCTATTGGCTACACCTTC.

The chain combines TRBV5-1 with TRBJ2-3, with 11 bases lining up with TRBD2. The CDR3 contains 15 residues. V lost 4 bases and J lost 5; bases outside the gene matches: 6. Germline CDR1 SGHRS, CDR2 YFSETQ. The CDR3 loop reads CASSRTSGSGDTQYF. CDR3 coding DNA: TGCGCCAGCAGCAGAACTAGCGGGAGTGGAGATACGCAGTATTTT.

This clone was seen only once. The chain is built from TRBV7-9 and TRBJ1-2; 7 nucleotides match TRBD1. V shed 1 base, J shed 2 bases, and the junction held 4 bases outside the gene matches. The V gene's germline CDR1 is SEHNR and CDR2 FQNEAQ (reference sequence). This CDR3 has 15 residues. This CDR3 reads CASSLEGARNYGYTF. Written as DNA, the CDR3 is TGTGCCAGCAGCTTAGAGGGGGCGCGAAACTATGGCTACACCTTC.

This clone was detected once. J is TRBJ2-3 and V is TRBV7-3, with 10 bases identical to TRBD2. The CDR3 is 16 amino acids. Trimming cost V 5 bases and J 9 bases; bases outside gene matches: 14. Germline assignment: CDR1 SGHTA and CDR2 FQGTGA. The CDR3: CASSHEGLAGVQTQYF. The CDR3 DNA sequence: TGTGCCAGCAGCCACGAAGGGCTAGCGGGAGTGCAAACGCAGTATTTT. Full variable domain (remainder filled in from reference TRBV7-3 and TRBJ2-3): GAGVSQTPSNKVTEKGKYVELRCDPISGHTALYWYRQSLGQGPEFLIYFQGTGAADDSGLPNDRFFAVRPEGSVSTLKIQRTERGDSAVYLCASSHEGLAGVQTQYFGPGTRLTVL.

This chain links TRBV30 with TRBJ2-5; 7 bases line up with TRBD2. After removal of 3 bases from V and 6 bases from J, the junction contained 19 bases not matched to a gene. In germline, CDR1 is GTSNPN, CDR2 SVGIG (reference sequence). The CDR3 loop spans 17 amino acids. The CDR3 DNA reads as TGTGCCTGGAGCCCCGGCCCTCTAGCGGTCCCAGGGAAGACCCAGTACTTC. Amino acids: CAWSPGPLAVPGKTQYF.

The chain employs TRBV6-5 and TRBJ1-2, with 8 bases fitting TRBD1. Trimming at V came to 6 bases and at J to 4 bases, leaving 7 bases not matched to a gene. The CDR3 length is 14 residues. Germline V lookup: CDR1 MNHEY, CDR2 SVGAGI. The chain's CDR3 is CASRSGTGFYGYTF. CDR3 nucleotide sequence: TGTGCCAGCAGGTCCGGGACAGGTTTCTATGGCTACACCTTC.

Comments on this clone: Other DNA sequences within the sample encode an identical CDR3. The rearrangement links TRBV28 to TRBJ2-7, with 10 bases that match TRBD1. CDR3 length: 15 residues. V was clipped by 3 bases and J by 2 bases; unmatched bases: 4. From germline, CDR1 is MDHEN and CDR2 SYDVKM. The CDR3 DNA is TGTGCCAGCAGTTTCCTCGGGACAGGGGCCTACGAGCAGTACTTC. This gives the protein CASSFLGTGAYEQYF. Variable domain in full (rest from reference TRBV28 and TRBJ2-7): DVKVTQSSRYLVKRTGEKVFLECVQDMDHENMFWYRQDPGLGLRLIYFSYDVKMKEKGDIPEGYSVSREKKERFSLILESASTNQTSMYLCASSFLGTGAYEQYFGPGTRLTVT.

The chain employs TRBV7-9 and TRBJ2-1, with 7 nucleotides matching TRBD2. CDR1 and CDR2 from the germline V gene are SEHNR and FQNEAQ (reference sequence). This CDR3 has 16 amino acids. Losses at the gene ends were 5 bases for V and 7 bases for J; bases not matched to a gene: 14. This CDR3 is CASSPLGAGDRNEQFF. The CDR3 coding sequence is TGTGCCAGCAGCCCCCTTGGGGCGGGAGATCGGAATGAGCAGTTCTTC.